These 16 T cell receptor beta chains came from one sample sequenced in a study of tumor T cells in aggressive B-cell lymphoma. Assay: immunoSEQ multiplex PCR; the TCRdb copy retains only in-frame clones and omits some. This table has over 2,500 clones, approximately 91% appearing once. Sequences were obtained from tumor tissue. The receptors were sampled from an adult with diffuse large B cell lymphoma.

Details on this clone: The final CDR3 position lacks the conserved phenylalanine or tryptophan, pointing to a likely read error. The limits of the CDR3 on the DNA are not certain, so only TCRdb's listed CDR3 is given. The V gene is TRBV5-1, the J gene TRBJ1-4; the DNA was not used to check the table's D call, TRBD1. The germline V gene encodes CDR1 SGHRS and CDR2 YFSETQ. Both ends counted, the CDR3 spans 14 residues. This CDR3 reads CASPPLVLGPNNIS.

This chain uses TRBV7-2 with TRBJ2-3, with 8 bases that match TRBD1. Trimming took 1 base from V and 7 from J; bases not matched to a gene: 4. The CDR3 spans 14 residues. In germline, CDR1 is SGHTA, CDR2 FQGNSA. CDR3 protein: CASSLGQGSYTQYF. The CDR3 bases are TGTGCCAGCAGCTTAGGACAGGGGTCTTATACGCAGTATTTT.

This chain uses TRBV29-1 with TRBJ2-5, with D perhaps TRBD1 (5 bases). This CDR3 comprises 20 residues. The V and J ends lost 7 bases and 1 base respectively, with 34 bases between them. Germline values: CDR1 SQVTM, CDR2 ANQGSEA. The CDR3 spells CSARKGAGSGSRVSQETQYF. The CDR3 DNA reads TGCAGCGCCCGTAAAGGGGCCGGCTCGGGCTCCAGGGTATCCCAAGAGACCCAGTACTTC.

This chain uses TRBV18 with TRBJ2-5, with 7 bases identical to TRBD1. TRBJ2-7 matches the DNA end more closely, so the J call is doubtful. Germline-derived CDR1 and CDR2 are KGHSH and LQKENI. This CDR3 is built from 14 residues. In DNA form, the CDR3 reads TGTGCCAGCTCACCACCGGGACAGCTGTACGAGCAGTACTTC. Translating it yields CASSPPGQLYEQYF.

The chain employs TRBV15 and TRBJ1-4; D remains ambiguous. The CDR3 has 14 amino acids. Trimming removed 5 bases from V and 0 bases from J, with 7 bases in between. Germline loops: CDR1 LNHNV, CDR2 YYDKDF (reference sequence). CDR3 sequence (DNA): TGTGCCACCAGCTCCAGGACAACTAATGAAAAACTGTTTTTT. Its translation is CATSSRTTNEKLFF.

V and J are TRBV7-9 and TRBJ1-1; D unresolved. This CDR3 is 14 amino acids long. Germline CDR1 and CDR2: SEHNR and FQNEAQ (reference sequence). V was clipped by 3 bases and J by 0 bases, with 8 bases between them. CDR3 region: CASSFEGLNTEAFF. The CDR3 DNA sequence: TGTGCCAGCAGCTTCGAGGGATTGAACACTGAAGCTTTCTTT.

V usage is TRBV4-2 and J usage is TRBJ2-7; 9 bases match TRBD1. The CDR3 covers 16 residues. In germline, CDR1 is LGHNA, CDR2 YNFKEQ. The trim removed 4 bases at V and 2 bases at J, leaving 9 bases unmatched. CDR3 DNA sequence: TGTGCCAGCAGCCGGAAACCGGGACAGGGCACCTACGAGCAGTACTTC. As protein: CASSRKPGQGTYEQYF.

The V call is TRBV2, the J call TRBJ1-5, with a possible D match to TRBD1 (5 bases). The CDR3 runs 16 residues. V was cut by 5 bases and J by 2 bases, with 16 bases left in between. Germline assignment: CDR1 SNHLY and CDR2 FYNNEI. The CDR3 loop reads CASSLDSSGGNQPQHF. CDR3 sequence (DNA): TGTGCCAGCAGTTTAGACAGCTCCGGTGGCAATCAGCCCCAGCATTTT.

The chain recombines TRBV6-5 with TRBJ1-5; D ambiguous. V was trimmed by 5 bases and J by 3 bases, leaving 14 bases between them. The CDR3 is 15 amino acids. Germline V gene lookup returns CDR1 MNHEY and CDR2 SVGAGI. DNA for the CDR3: TGTGCCAGCAGTCCGGTTCCTGGGCCCAATCAGCCCCAGCATTTT. This sequence encodes CASSPVPGPNQPQHF.

As for this clone: In the same sample, other DNA sequences code for this CDR3. The gene calls are TRBV27 and TRBJ1-2; D gene unclear. The germline V gene encodes CDR1 MNHEY and CDR2 SMNVEV (reference sequence). V shed 2 bases and J shed 8 bases, with 18 bases lying between them. CDR3 length: 15 residues. CDR3 region: CASSLNVGPTYGYTF. The CDR3 DNA sequence: TGTGCCAGCAGTTTAAATGTGGGCCCTACCTACGGCTACACCTTC.

This rearrangement joins TRBV28 to TRBJ2-3, with 11 positions matching TRBD1. The CDR3 runs 16 residues. With 3 bases clipped from V and 5 bases from J, the junction kept 7 bases outside the gene matches. The germline V gene has CDR1 MDHEN and CDR2 SYDVKM. The CDR3 DNA is TGTGCCAGCAGTTTTTCGGGACAGGGGGTCCAAGATACGCAGTATTTT. Residues: CASSFSGQGVQDTQYF.

Turning to this clone: Its ends do not fully match the called genes, so a read error is possible. The J gene is TRBJ2-1, the V gene TRBV4-1, with 10 nucleotides matching TRBD1. Germline V gives CDR1 MGHRA, CDR2 YSYEKL. The length of the CDR3 is 15 residues. Written as DNA, the CDR3 is TGCGCCAGCAGCGAAGACAGGGGGCAGAGGGATGAGCAGTTCTTC. Its translation is CASSEDRGQRDEQFF.

Only one count was recorded for this clone. V is TRBV7-2 and J is TRBJ2-1; D may be TRBD1 (6 bases). Germline assignment: CDR1 SGHTA and CDR2 FQGNSA. The CDR3 length is 12 residues. Trimming stripped 2 bases from V and 15 bases from J, with 14 bases between. The CDR3 DNA reads TGTGCCAGCAGCTTAAAAGGGGGTCTGAGGTTCTTC. Translating gives CASSLKGGLRFF.

The V call is TRBV7-2, the J call TRBJ1-6, with TRBD1 matching over 8 bases. Germline CDR1 is SGHTA and CDR2 is FQGNSA. V lost 5 bases and J lost 9; bases outside the gene matches: 9. The CDR3 has 15 amino acids. The chain's CDR3 is CASSPGTGRPSPLHF. The CDR3, as DNA: TGTGCCAGCAGCCCAGGGACAGGTCGTCCTTCACCCCTCCACTTT. Full variable domain (outside the CDR3, taken from reference TRBV7-2 and TRBJ1-6): GAGVSQSPSNKVTEKGKDVELRCDPISGHTALYWYRQSLGQGLEFLIYFQGNSAPDKSGLPSDRFSAERTGGSVSTLTIQRTQQEDSAVYLCASSPGTGRPSPLHFGNGTRLTVT.

The CDR3 here is CASLGGTGELFF. The CDR3 DNA reads as TGCGCCAGCCTCGGGGGGACCGGGGAGCTGTTTTTT. V usage is TRBV5-1 and J usage is TRBJ2-2; TRBD2 matches at 7 bases. J lost 5 bases, V lost 7 bases, and 2 bases had no gene match. Germline CDR1 and CDR2: SGHRS and YFSETQ. The CDR3 consists of 12 residues.

The chain recombines TRBV5-1 with TRBJ2-7; 7 positions match TRBD1. Germline V CDR1 and CDR2: SGHRS, YFSETQ. CDR3 length: 14 residues. V dropped 4 bases and J dropped 4; count of bases not matched to a gene: 8. CDR3 nucleotides: TGCGCCAGCAGCCGGGACAGTGGATCTTACGAGCAGTACTTC. Its protein product is CASSRDSGSYEQYF. Looking up the rest from reference TRBV5-1 and TRBJ2-7 gives the full variable domain: KAGVTQTPRYLIKTRGQQVTLSCSPISGHRSVSWYQQTPGQGLQFLFEYFSETQRNKGNFPGRFSGRQFSNSRSEMNVSTLELGDSALYLCASSRDSGSYEQYFGPGTRLTVT.